This is a list of T cell receptor beta chains from one sample in a study of shared clonotypes between healthy human individuals. The protocol was immunoSEQ multiplex PCR, while the TCRdb copy is restricted to in-frame clones and leaves out a portion. Among about 2.3 million clones listed, less than 95% were seen once. Source material: naive CD4+ T cells from PBMCs. These TCRs come from a man aged 18 to 29 in good health. Some clones in this sample may be carry-over from other donors' samples. CDR3s include the opening cysteine and the closing phenylalanine or tryptophan. A D gene is named only where the DNA matches it firmly. The size entry is marked missing in some rows and otherwise reads once, few, many or a size class.

D: .; V: TRBV7-3; size: .; J: TRBJ1-2; CDR3: CASSPGGAYGYTF; DNA: TGTGCCAGCAGTCCTGGCGGCGCATATGGCTACACCTTC
D: TRBD2; V: TRBV29-1; size: .; J: TRBJ2-1; CDR3: CSMGQRLTSGRASYNEQFF; DNA: TGCAGCATGGGACAGAGATTGACTAGCGGGAGGGCCTCCTACAATGAGCAGTTCTTC
D: .; V: TRBV19; size: .; J: TRBJ2-5; CDR3: CASSPTPYRRETQYF; DNA: TGTGCCAGTAGCCCTACACCGTATCGCCGGGAGACCCAGTACTTC
D: TRBD1; V: TRBV6-5; size: .; J: TRBJ2-5; CDR3: CASSSQYATGWETQYF; DNA: TGTGCCAGCAGTTCTCAATACGCGACAGGGTGGGAGACCCAGTACTTC
D: .; V: TRBV4-1; size: .; J: TRBJ1-3; CDR3: CASSQEMAPIYF; DNA: TGCGCCAGCAGCCAAGAGATGGCCCCAATATATTTT
D: .; V: TRBV2; size: .; J: TRBJ1-1; CDR3: CASSVRGAFTEAFF; DNA: TGTGCCAGCAGTGTCCGTGGGGCGTTCACTGAAGCTTTCTTT
D: TRBD1; V: TRBV5-6; size: .; J: TRBJ2-7; CDR3: CASSLNGDRDPYEQYF; DNA: TGTGCCAGCAGCCTCAACGGGGACAGGGACCCCTACGAGCAGTACTTC
D: TRBD1; V: TRBV5-1; size: .; J: TRBJ2-5; CDR3: CASSLGDRGAGTQYF; DNA: TGCGCCAGCAGCTTGGGTGACAGGGGCGCGGGGACCCAGTACTTC
D: TRBD1; V: TRBV14; size: .; J: TRBJ2-7; CDR3: CASSRDHRGLYEQYF; DNA: TGTGCCAGCAGCCGCGACCACAGGGGGCTCTACGAGCAGTACTTC
D: .; V: TRBV28; size: .; J: TRBJ1-2; CDR3: CASSLRALYGYTF; DNA: TGTGCCAGCAGTTTAAGGGCTCTCTATGGCTACACCTTC
D: .; V: TRBV5-1; size: .; J: TRBJ2-2; CDR3: CASSGGSNTGELFF; DNA: TGCGCCAGCAGCGGCGGGTCGAACACCGGGGAGCTGTTTTTT
D: .; V: TRBV9; size: .; J: TRBJ2-3; CDR3: CASSVDVRHTDTQYF; DNA: TGTGCCAGCAGCGTAGATGTCAGGCACACAGATACGCAGTATTTT
D: .; V: TRBV29-1; size: few; J: TRBJ1-1; CDR3: CSVGSQGRTEAFF; DNA: TGCAGCGTTGGGAGCCAGGGACGGACTGAAGCTTTCTTT
D: .; V: TRBV7-9; size: few; J: TRBJ1-2; CDR3: CASSLGEGYGYTF; DNA: TGTGCCAGCAGCTTGGGGGAAGGCTATGGCTACACCTTC
D: .; V: TRBV5-8; size: .; J: TRBJ2-1; CDR3: CASSLRGGNYNEQFF; DNA: TGTGCCAGCAGCTTAAGGGGCGGTAACTACAATGAGCAGTTCTTC
D: .; V: TRBV28; size: .; J: TRBJ2-1; CDR3: CASTSTLYNEQFF; DNA: TGTGCCAGCACGAGTACCCTCTACAATGAGCAGTTCTTC
D: .; V: TRBV5-6; size: once; J: TRBJ2-7; CDR3: CASTTDGDGSSSYEQYF; DNA: TGTGCCAGCACCACAGACGGGGATGGGTCTAGCTCCTACGAGCAGTACTTC
D: .; V: TRBV28; size: .; J: TRBJ1-5; CDR3: CASSLGGVQPQHF; DNA: TGTGCCAGCAGTTTAGGGGGGGTGCAGCCCCAGCATTTT
D: .; V: TRBV29-1; size: .; J: TRBJ1-3; CDR3: CSAHWGSGNTIYF; DNA: TGCAGCGCCCATTGGGGTTCTGGAAACACCATATATTTT
D: .; V: TRBV5-1; size: .; J: TRBJ2-1; CDR3: CASSREGAGFEQFF; DNA: TGCGCCAGCAGCCGAGAAGGAGCTGGGTTTGAGCAGTTCTTC
D: .; V: TRBV19; size: .; J: TRBJ1-5; CDR3: CASTDSSNQPQHF; DNA: TGTGCCAGTACCGACAGTAGCAATCAGCCCCAGCATTTT
D: .; V: TRBV2; size: .; J: TRBJ1-4; CDR3: CASTQGSSAEKLFF; DNA: TGTGCCAGCACTCAGGGGAGTAGTGCGGAAAAACTGTTTTTT
D: TRBD1; V: TRBV7-6; size: once; J: TRBJ1-1; CDR3: CASSLDREGGKAFF; DNA: TGTGCCAGCAGCTTGGACAGGGAAGGGGGGAAAGCTTTCTTT
D: .; V: TRBV5-1; size: .; J: TRBJ2-7; CDR3: CASSLTGSGYEQYF; DNA: TGCGCCAGCAGCTTAACAGGGTCGGGGTACGAGCAGTACTTC